These 10 T cell receptor beta chains originate from one sample sequenced in a study of cytomegalovirus exposure and HLA in healthy donors. The PCR made use of 60 Vbeta and 13 Jbeta primers. Measured with immunoSEQ multiplex PCR; TCRdb has only the in-frame clones, and not every one. The sample lists more than 140,000 clones, around 80% occurring once. What was sequenced was PBMCs. All receptors derive from a young man in good health and CMV-seropositive.

The chain carries TRBV23-1 and TRBJ1-5; D gene ambiguous. TRBV23-1 is marked as an open reading frame, function uncertain. Trimming shortened V by 0 bases and J by 4 bases, and 10 bases separated the two germline ends. CDR3 length equals 15 residues. The CDR3 DNA follows: TGCGCCAGCAGTCAATCTTGGCGGAGAAATCAGCCCCAGCATTTT. Protein sequence: CASSQSWRRNQPQHF.

The gene calls are TRBV19 and TRBJ2-7, with a possible D match to TRBD1 (5 bases). The CDR3 is 13 residues long. Germline V gene sequence: CDR1 LNHDA, CDR2 SQIVND (reference sequence). The ends were cut back, 4 bases at V and 3 bases at J, with 10 bases in the middle. The CDR3 sequence is CASSRLDSYEQYF. DNA for the CDR3: TGTGCCAGTAGTAGATTAGACAGCTACGAGCAGTACTTC.

This chain joins TRBV10-3 and TRBJ2-7, with 7 positions matching TRBD1. The CDR3 runs to 13 residues. Per germline, CDR1 ENHRY and CDR2 SYGVKD. Unmatched junction bases numbered 7, after V lost 5 bases and J lost 6 bases. The CDR3 region has the DNA TGTGCCATCAGTTTGGGACAGAGGAGCGAGCAGTACTTC. This gives the protein CAISLGQRSEQYF.

Only one count was recorded for this clone. As DNA, the CDR3 is TGTGCCAGCAGTGCGACAGGGGGTACTGGAAACACCATATATTTT. Its protein is CASSATGGTGNTIYF. This sequence joins TRBV2 and TRBJ1-3, with 9 bases matching TRBD1. Germline V lookup: CDR1 SNHLY, CDR2 FYNNEI. Germline trimming cut 4 bases from V and 2 bases from J; bases unmatched to any gene: 3. The CDR3 is made up of 15 amino acids. Based on the CDR3 plus reference TRBV2 and TRBJ1-3, the full variable domain is EPEVTQTPSHQVTQMGQEVILRCVPISNHLYFYWYRQILGQKVEFLVSFYNNEISEKSEIFDDQFSVERPDGSNFTLKIRSTKLEDSAMYFCASSATGGTGNTIYFGEGSWLTVV.

This clone was detected only once. This chain uses TRBV6-1 with TRBJ2-3; D unclear. The CDR3 spans 16 residues. Trimming took 2 bases from V and 4 from J, leaving 16 bases between them. Germline CDR1 reads MNHNS; CDR2 reads SASEGT. The CDR3 DNA is TGTGCCAGCAGTGAACTTTTGAGCTCTGGGCCAGATACGCAGTATTTT. Amino acid sequence: CASSELLSSGPDTQYF.

This clone turned up a few times. The V and J genes are TRBV25-1 and TRBJ2-7; D perhaps matches TRBD2 (6 bases). The CDR3 loop spans 13 amino acids. The V end was cut by 4 bases, the J end by 3 bases, with 10 bases between. From germline, CDR1 is MGHDK and CDR2 SYGVNS. The DNA for the CDR3 is TGTGCCAGCAGTGCCCCGGGAGTCTACGAGCAGTACTTC. Its protein is CASSAPGVYEQYF.

The rearrangement links TRBV7-6 to TRBJ1-4; 7 nucleotides match TRBD1. The V and J ends lost 1 base and 6 bases, in that order; junction bases with no gene match: 2. CDR3 length: 14 amino acids. CDR1 and CDR2 (germline): SGHVS, FNYEAQ. CDR3 nucleotides: TGTGCCAGCAGCTTAGGACAGGGTTATGAAAAACTGTTTTTT. It yields the protein CASSLGQGYEKLFF.

The chain links TRBV19 to TRBJ1-5, with D possibly TRBD1 on 5 matching bases. The CDR3 totals 15 residues. Per the germline V gene, CDR1 is LNHDA and CDR2 is SQIVND (reference sequence). The V gene lost 5 bases and the J gene lost 4 bases, with 15 bases spanning the gap. The CDR3 coding sequence is TGTGCCAGTAGTGCCGTGGTGGGGGGGAATCAGCCCCAGCATTTT. Translation: CASSAVVGGNQPQHF.

This clone is a singleton in its sample. This chain links TRBV6-1 with TRBJ1-5; D is uncertain. Germline CDR1 is MNHNS and CDR2 is SASEGT. The ends were cut back, 7 bases at V and 2 bases at J, with 9 bases in the middle. The CDR3 is 13 amino acids. The CDR3 reads CASNWPGNQPQHF. CDR3 nucleotide sequence: TGTGCCAGCAATTGGCCTGGCAATCAGCCCCAGCATTTT.

The chain couples TRBV30 to TRBJ1-1; D may be TRBD1 (5 bases). The germline CDR1 and CDR2 sequences are GTSNPN and SVGIG (reference sequence). The length of the CDR3 is 14 residues. The V gene lost 6 bases and the J gene lost 1 base, with 15 bases spanning the gap. CDR3 coding DNA: TGTGCCTGCCATTGGGGCGTGTGGAACACTGAAGCTTTCTTT. Translation: CACHWGVWNTEAFF. The full variable domain, with the rest looked up from reference TRBV30 and TRBJ1-1, is SQTIHQWPATLVQPVGSPLSLECTVEGTSNPNLYWYRQAAGRGLQLLFYSVGIGQISSEVPQNLSASRPQDRQFILSSKKLLLSDSGFYLCACHWGVWNTEAFFGQGTRLTVV.